The 30 T cell receptor beta chains given below trace back to one sample, sequenced in a study of T cell responses to AZD1222 COVID-19 vaccine. Profiling relied on immunoSEQ multiplex PCR, and the TCRdb table lists in-frame clones only, not all of them. Of fewer than 200,000 clones listed, just under 90% are singletons. Sequences were derived from peripheral blood, sampled 28 days after the second dose of the MenACWY control vaccine. Receptors originate from an adult who received the MenACWY meningococcal vaccine as a control.

The chain combines TRBV19 with TRBJ1-4; TRBD1 aligns across 9 bases. The V segment lost 3 bases and the J segment 8 bases; nucleotides outside the gene matches: 7. The length of the CDR3 is 15 residues. Germline V CDR1 and CDR2: LNHDA, SQIVND (reference sequence). The CDR3 DNA follows: TGTGCCAGTAGTATGGGACAGGGAGGGAACGAAAAACTGTTTTTT. Protein sequence: CASSMGQGGNEKLFF. The full variable domain, with the rest looked up from reference TRBV19 and TRBJ1-4, is DGGITQSPKYLFRKEGQNVTLSCEQNLNHDAMYWYRQDPGQGLRLIYYSQIVNDFQKGDIAEGYSVSREKKESFPLTVTSAQKNPTAFYLCASSMGQGGNEKLFFGSGTQLSVL.

Note on this clone: The junction differs from germline at one of its ends, possibly a read error. The CDR3 here is CASSRPLSNSEAFF. As DNA, the CDR3 is TGCGCCAGCAGCCGCCCCCTCTCGAACAGTGAAGCTTTCTTT. The gene calls are TRBV4-1 and TRBJ1-1; D remains ambiguous. Germline CDR1 MGHRA, CDR2 YSYEKL. The CDR3 contains 14 residues.

This sequence joins TRBV18 and TRBJ1-4, with D unresolved. V was trimmed by 3 bases and J by 6 bases, leaving 11 bases between them. Germline V gives CDR1 KGHSH, CDR2 LQKENI. CDR3 length: 14 residues. The CDR3 spells CASSPQMADEKLFF. CDR3 nucleotide sequence: TGTGCCAGCTCACCCCAAATGGCGGATGAAAAACTGTTTTTT.

V usage is TRBV5-6 and J usage is TRBJ1-5; D gene uncertain. The CDR3 extends over 13 amino acids. The V and J ends lost 3 bases and 7 bases respectively, with 11 bases between them. Germline CDR1 SGHDT, CDR2 YYEEEE. CDR3 sequence reads: CASSSVGGQPQHF. The CDR3, as DNA: TGTGCCAGCAGCTCCGTGGGAGGCCAGCCCCAGCATTTT.

The sample holds one count of this clone. The rearrangement uses TRBV6-5 and TRBJ1-2; D may be TRBD1 (6 bases). Germline values: CDR1 MNHEY, CDR2 SVGAGI. Trimming shortened V by 4 bases and J by 7 bases, and 10 bases separated the two germline ends. The CDR3 extends over 12 amino acids. The CDR3 sequence is CASSSTGFGYTF. The CDR3 DNA sequence: TGTGCCAGCAGTTCTACAGGGTTTGGCTACACCTTC.

The rearrangement joins TRBV7-2 to TRBJ2-7; 8 nucleotides line up with TRBD1. This CDR3 spans 15 amino acids. The junction had 9 bases not matched to a gene; V was cut back by 1 base and J by 7 bases. CDR1 and CDR2 (germline): SGHTA, FQGNSA. The CDR3 region has the DNA TGTGCCAGCAGCTTAGGGTCAGGGGGCGATTGGGAGCAGTACTTC. It encodes CASSLGSGGDWEQYF.

The V call is TRBV7-2, the J call TRBJ2-6; D is unclear. This CDR3 contains 17 residues. The germline V gene encodes CDR1 SGHTA and CDR2 FQGNSA. V was shortened by 3 bases and J by 0 bases, with 12 bases between the two germline ends. CDR3 sequence reads: CASSLRLASSGANVLTF. For the CDR3, the DNA is TGTGCCAGCAGCTTGAGACTCGCATCCTCTGGGGCCAACGTCCTGACTTTC. Supplemented by reference TRBV7-2 and TRBJ2-6, the full variable domain reads GAGVSQSPSNKVTEKGKDVELRCDPISGHTALYWYRQSLGQGLEFLIYFQGNSAPDKSGLPSDRFSAERTGGSVSTLTIQRTQQEDSAVYLCASSLRLASSGANVLTFGAGSRLTVL.

This sequence joins TRBV27 and TRBJ2-2; 14 bases agree with TRBD2. The CDR3 runs to 18 residues. The germline V gene encodes CDR1 MNHEY and CDR2 SMNVEV (reference sequence). Germline trimming cut 7 bases from V and 3 bases from J; bases unmatched to any gene: 10. For the CDR3, the DNA is TGTGCCAGCATCGGGACTAGCGGGAGTCAATCCCACACCGGGGAGCTGTTTTTT. Translating it yields CASIGTSGSQSHTGELFF.

The chain employs TRBV2 and TRBJ1-5; the D is unclear. V was cut by 3 bases and J by 5 bases, with 2 bases left in between. This CDR3 has 11 residues. CDR1 is SNHLY and CDR2 is FYNNEI in the germline V gene. The CDR3 sequence: CASSDHQPQHF. The CDR3 bases are TGTGCCAGCAGTGATCATCAGCCCCAGCATTTT.

V gene TRBV27 combines with J gene TRBJ2-5, with D hard to call. From germline, CDR1 is MNHEY and CDR2 SMNVEV (reference sequence). The ends were cut back, 1 base at V and 2 bases at J, with 8 bases in the middle. This CDR3 is 14 amino acids long. CDR3 loop: CASSLYSKQETQYF. DNA of the CDR3: TGTGCCAGCAGTTTATATTCGAAGCAAGAGACCCAGTACTTC.

The chain joins TRBV21-1 to TRBJ2-7; the DNA was not used to check the table's D call, TRBD2. TRBV21-1 is described as a pseudogene. There are 13 residues in the CDR3. The CDR3 here is CASSTIEGDEQYF. As DNA, the CDR3 is TGTGCCAGCAGCACTATTGAGGGAGACGAGCAGTACTTC.

The rearrangement uses TRBV30 and TRBJ2-6; D unclear. Trimming took 0 bases from V and 16 from J, leaving 16 bases between them. The germline V gene has CDR1 GTSNPN and CDR2 SVGIG (reference sequence). CDR3 length equals 13 residues. The CDR3 spells CAWSVQIGMLLTF. The CDR3, as DNA: TGTGCCTGGAGTGTACAAATAGGGATGCTACTGACTTTC.

This clone was picked up a small number of times. Other nucleotide sequences from this sample produce the same CDR3. V is TRBV3-1 (or the pseudogene TRBV3-2) and J is TRBJ2-5; D remains unclear. The CDR3 sequence is 12 residues long. Trimming stripped 0 bases from V and 4 bases from J, with 3 bases between. Germline loops: CDR1 LGHDT, CDR2 YNNKEL (reference sequence). The CDR3 sequence is CASSQETETQYF. For the CDR3, the DNA is TGTGCCAGCAGCCAAGAAACAGAGACCCAGTACTTC.

The chain is built from TRBV28 and TRBJ1-2; D call uncertain. The germline V gene has CDR1 MDHEN and CDR2 SYDVKM. The V gene lost 0 bases and the J gene lost 4 bases, with 9 bases spanning the gap. The CDR3 runs to 14 residues. The CDR3 sequence: CASSLWQESYGYTF. DNA for the CDR3: TGTGCCAGCAGTTTATGGCAGGAGTCCTATGGCTACACCTTC.

This chain connects TRBV4-3 to TRBJ1-4; 8 bases are a match to TRBD1. This CDR3 is 16 amino acids long. Germline trimming cut 0 bases from V and 7 bases from J; bases unmatched to any gene: 7. The germline V gene encodes CDR1 LGHNA and CDR2 YSLEER. The CDR3 nucleotides are TGCGCCAGCAGCCAAGATCTCGGGACAGGTTCTGAAAAACTGTTTTTT. Amino acids: CASSQDLGTGSEKLFF.

The chain links TRBV6-2 or TRBV6-3 to TRBJ1-2; possible D gene TRBD1, 5 bases. Germline V gene sequence: CDR1 MNHEY, CDR2 SVGEGT. Trimming took 0 bases from V and 5 from J, leaving 13 bases between them. The CDR3 length is 15 residues. The CDR3: CASSYSFRVEYGYTF. The DNA for the CDR3 is TGTGCCAGCAGTTACTCCTTCAGGGTCGAGTATGGCTACACCTTC.

In DNA form, the CDR3 reads TGTGCCAGCAGTTTCCCTCTTACGGGGGGCGCAGAGACCCAGTACTTC. Residues: CASSFPLTGGAETQYF. The rearrangement joins TRBV28 to TRBJ2-5, with a tentative D call TRBD2 (7 bases). The germline V gene has CDR1 MDHEN and CDR2 SYDVKM. V was cut by 3 bases and J by 4 bases, with 18 bases left in between. This CDR3 spans 16 amino acids.

The chain joins TRBV6-6 to TRBJ2-7; 7 nucleotides match TRBD1. CDR1 and CDR2 from the germline V gene are MNHNY and SVGAGI (reference sequence). The CDR3 is made up of 15 amino acids. V shed 6 bases and J 4 bases; nucleotides not matched to a gene: 12. This CDR3 reads CASRKGTESRYEQYF. Here the CDR3 DNA reads TGTGCCAGCAGAAAGGGGACAGAAAGCCGGTACGAGCAGTACTTC.

The chain has TRBV30 and TRBJ2-7; the match to TRBD2 covers 13 bases. Per germline, CDR1 GTSNPN and CDR2 SVGIG (reference sequence). V gave up 6 bases and J gave up 2 bases; unmatched junction bases: 10. This CDR3 has 16 amino acids. The CDR3 protein is CACNAGTSGKTYEQYF. The CDR3, as DNA: TGTGCCTGCAATGCCGGGACTAGCGGGAAGACCTACGAGCAGTACTTC.

This chain links TRBV5-1 with TRBJ1-2, with 9 bases identical to TRBD1. V lost 5 bases and J lost 3; bases outside the gene matches: 11. This CDR3 has 16 amino acids. The germline CDR1 and CDR2 sequences are SGHRS and YFSETQ. In DNA, the CDR3 is TGCGCCAGCAGTTCTAGGACAGGGGAAGTAGACTATGGCTACACCTTC. It is translated as CASSSRTGEVDYGYTF.

The chain couples TRBV9 to TRBJ1-3; TRBD1 matches 9 bases. This CDR3 has 16 amino acids. V dropped 4 bases and J dropped 2; count of bases not matched to a gene: 7. Germline V gives CDR1 SGDLS, CDR2 YYNGEE. The CDR3 DNA sequence: TGTGCCAGCAGCTTAAGCGGGACAGGGACTGGAAACACCATATATTTT. This gives the protein CASSLSGTGTGNTIYF. The whole variable domain, remainder taken from reference TRBV9 and TRBJ1-3, is DSGVTQTPKHLITATGQRVTLRCSPRSGDLSVYWYQQSLDQGLQFLIQYYNGEERAKGNILERFSAQQFPDLHSELNLSSLELGDSALYFCASSLSGTGTGNTIYFGEGSWLTVV.

The V and J genes are TRBV5-1 and TRBJ2-7; possible D gene TRBD1, 6 bases. The CDR3 spans 12 residues. The V end was cut by 4 bases, the J end by 6 bases, with 11 bases between. Germline CDR1 reads SGHRS; CDR2 reads YFSETQ. The CDR3, as DNA: TGCGCCAGCAGCAACGGACAGCGCGAGCAGTACTTC. It encodes CASSNGQREQYF.

This rearrangement joins TRBV7-2 to TRBJ2-3; D is undetermined. CDR3 length equals 16 residues. With 2 bases removed from V and 2 bases from J, the gap between germline ends came to 14 bases. Germline V CDR1 and CDR2: SGHTA, FQGNSA. The CDR3 loop is CASSLTPKIFTDTQYF. CDR3 bases: TGTGCCAGCAGCTTAACCCCGAAGATATTCACAGATACGCAGTATTTT.

The count of this clone is one. CDR3 DNA sequence: TGTGCCAGCAGTTTTAGGGCTCAAGGAAACACCATATATTTT. Amino acid sequence: CASSFRAQGNTIYF. The chain recombines TRBV28 with TRBJ1-3; no clear D. Per germline, CDR1 MDHEN and CDR2 SYDVKM. The length of the CDR3 is 14 residues. V was cut by 3 bases and J by 4 bases, with 10 bases left in between.

The genes are TRBV27 and TRBJ1-2; no reliable D call. V lost 2 bases to trimming and J lost 2 bases, with 12 bases between them. CDR1 is MNHEY, CDR2 SMNVEV, per germline (reference sequence). This CDR3 contains 15 residues. The CDR3 region is CASSLGGVGNYGYTF. The CDR3 coding sequence is TGTGCCAGCAGTTTAGGCGGAGTAGGGAACTATGGCTACACCTTC.

This sequence joins TRBV6-5 and TRBJ2-7; D possibly corresponds to TRBD2 (6 bases). Trimming shortened V by 6 bases and J by 6 bases, and 15 bases separated the two germline ends. From germline, CDR1 is MNHEY and CDR2 SVGAGI. CDR3 size: 13 residues. In nucleotides, the CDR3 is TGTGCCAGCAGGGAGGGTACAATCTCCGAGCAGTACTTC. Protein sequence: CASREGTISEQYF.

This rearrangement joins TRBV18 to TRBJ2-7; TRBD2 matches at 9 bases. Germline trimming cut 3 bases from V and 2 bases from J; bases unmatched to any gene: 17. The CDR3 length is 19 residues. The germline V gene encodes CDR1 KGHSH and CDR2 LQKENI. CDR3 in amino acids: CASSPKVGSGGILTYEQYF. The CDR3 DNA reads TGTGCCAGCTCACCCAAGGTTGGTAGCGGGGGCATCCTCACCTACGAGCAGTACTTC.

This chain uses TRBV24-1 with TRBJ1-1; D is unclear. The CDR3 length is 15 residues. From germline, CDR1 is KGHDR and CDR2 SFDVKD. The ends were cut back, 4 bases at V and 5 bases at J, with 16 bases in the middle. The CDR3 is CATSDTRLGETEAFF. CDR3 nucleotide sequence: TGTGCCACCAGTGACACCCGCCTCGGGGAGACTGAAGCTTTCTTT.

The chain joins TRBV6-5 to TRBJ1-3; D is unclear. Per germline, CDR1 MNHEY and CDR2 SVGAGI. Trimming took off 3 bases at V and 0 bases at J, with 3 bases between the two ends. The CDR3 runs to 13 residues. CDR3 sequence reads: CASSYGSGNTIYF. The CDR3 DNA sequence: TGTGCCAGCAGTTATGGCTCTGGAAACACCATATATTTT.

This rearrangement joins TRBV18 to TRBJ1-3, with D tentatively TRBD1 (6 bases). Trimming took off 3 bases at V and 2 bases at J, with 14 bases between the two ends. This CDR3 contains 16 residues. Germline V gene data show CDR1 as KGHSH and CDR2 as LQKENI. DNA of the CDR3: TGTGCCAGCTCACCGCTTTTTGGGGGGCCTGGAAACACCATATATTTT. Translated, it gives CASSPLFGGPGNTIYF.